This TCR beta chain was obtained from a study of blood T cell repertoires in COVID-19. Study details: Samples of COVID-19 (acute and convalescent) were obtained from the United States, Italy and Spain. Nucleic acid was either cDNA or gDNA, and it came from T cells, B-cell-depleted T cells, or PBMCs.

Sequencing used immunoSEQ multiplex PCR; TCRdb keeps in-frame clones, though not all of them. The repertoire holds almost 200,000 clones, with around 75% as singletons. Seattle's enrolled individuals joined amid active infection and were then monitored longitudinally. CDR1 is SGHRS and CDR2 is YFSETQ in the germline V gene. The CDR3 has 14 residues. The V end was cut by 6 bases, the J end by 2 bases, with 14 bases between. The sequence was obtained from a middle-aged woman with COVID-19, enrolled during active disease. The chain joins TRBV5-1 to TRBJ1-2, with no clear D. Input material: peripheral blood. CDR3 sequence reads: CASTDTALNYGYTF. As DNA, the CDR3 is TGCGCCAGCACCGACACAGCCCTAAACTATGGCTACACCTTC.